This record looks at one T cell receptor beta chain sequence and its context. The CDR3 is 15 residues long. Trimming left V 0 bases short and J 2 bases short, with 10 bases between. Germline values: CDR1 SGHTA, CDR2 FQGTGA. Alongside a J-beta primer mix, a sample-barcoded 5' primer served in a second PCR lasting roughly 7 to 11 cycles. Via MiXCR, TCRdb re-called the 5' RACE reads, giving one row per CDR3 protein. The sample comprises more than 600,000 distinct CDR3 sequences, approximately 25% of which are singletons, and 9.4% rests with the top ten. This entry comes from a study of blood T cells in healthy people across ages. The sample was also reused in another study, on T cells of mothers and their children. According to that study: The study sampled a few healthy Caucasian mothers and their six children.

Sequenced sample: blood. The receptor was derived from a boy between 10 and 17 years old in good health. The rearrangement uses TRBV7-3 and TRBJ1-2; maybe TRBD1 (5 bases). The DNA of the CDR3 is TGTGCCAGCAGCTTAACCGGGACCGACAACTATGGCTACACCTTC. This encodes CASSLTGTDNYGYTF.